This TCR beta chain was captured by sequencing in a study of blood T cell repertoires in COVID-19. Looked up from germline, CDR1 is MDHEN and CDR2 is SYDVKM. CDR3 length: 12 residues. V shed 8 bases and J shed 8 bases, with 13 bases lying between them. As handled by the study authors: Amplification of reference gene primers was used by the study to estimate nucleated cell counts. Using immunoSEQ multiplex PCR, the repertoire was profiled, and TCRdb retains in-frame clones only, with some absent. V and J calls plus clone size are reproduced from that table; the DNA served to infer D and trimming. The sample shows 55,000 to 65,000 clones, around 80% of them seen only once.

The chain uses TRBV28 and TRBJ2-1, with a possible D match to TRBD2 (6 bases). The TCR comes from a man aged 55 to 70 with acute or convalescent COVID-19. Sequencing used peripheral blood. The CDR3 loop reads CASSGGRDEQFF. In DNA, the CDR3 is TGTGCCAGCTCCGGAGGGCGGGATGAGCAGTTCTTC.